This T cell receptor beta chain was found in a study of OX40 agonist ivuxolimab in advanced cancers. Concerning this clone: Its matching antigen is unknown.

Using immunoSEQ multiplex PCR, the repertoire was profiled, and TCRdb retains in-frame clones only, with some absent. This table has over 45,000 clones, more than 65% appearing once. V was clipped by 5 bases and J by 5 bases; unmatched bases: 17. Germline lookup yields CDR1 ENHRY and CDR2 SYGVKD. CDR3 size: 17 residues. Study-wide results and caveats: People who partly responded at 0.1-3.0 mg/kg had some of the least clonal expansion seen. Average numbers of expanded clones were greater in CD8+ T cells than in CD4+.

The receptor was isolated from an adult with an advanced solid tumor such as melanoma, head and neck, liver or kidney cancer. The chain carries TRBV10-3 and TRBJ2-7; 8 bases are a match to TRBD1. The specimen comprised CD4+ or CD8+ T cells sorted from blood, sampled in a trial of the OX40 agonist ivuxolimab. The CDR3 loop reads CAISLSFGQGKNDEQYF. The CDR3 bases are TGTGCCATCAGTCTTTCTTTCGGACAGGGAAAGAACGACGAGCAGTACTTC.